The 5 T cell receptor beta chains given below trace back to one sample, sequenced in a study of human T cells and chemical hapten exposure. The time point is: pre-sensitization, week 0. Regarding treatment: therapeutic diphenylcyclopropenone sensitization with weekly scalp DPC. TCRdb used MiXCR to reprocess the RACE reads, holding one entry per CDR3 protein. The repertoire includes 85,000 to 90,000 distinct CDR3 sequences, 8% to 10% of them detected once, and 3.6% sits in the top ten. Sequenced here: whole blood, sampled in connection with sensitization to the hapten diphenylcyclopropenone (DPC). The receptors stem from a middle-aged woman with alopecia areata. Some clones in this sample may be carry-over from other donors' samples.

Points on this clonotype: This clone may be a read error of a much larger clone one base away. The chain couples TRBV4-1 to TRBJ1-2, with 10 bases lining up with TRBD1. CDR1 is MGHRA and CDR2 is YSYEKL in the germline V gene. With 4 bases clipped from V and 4 bases from J, the junction kept 9 bases outside the gene matches. This CDR3 has 16 amino acids. The DNA for the CDR3 is TGCGCCAGCAGCCCTTCCGAGACAGGGGGCGGCTATGGCTACACCTTC. This sequence encodes CASSPSETGGGYGYTF.

This clonotype was observed many times. The CDR3 here is CAISPGQGMTGNTIYF. The CDR3, as DNA: TGTGCCATCAGTCCGGGACAGGGGATGACTGGAAACACCATATATTTT. The chain combines TRBV10-3 with TRBJ1-3; 10 bases map to TRBD1. Germline V gives CDR1 ENHRY, CDR2 SYGVKD. The junction had 6 bases not matched to a gene; V was cut back by 5 bases and J by 2 bases. The CDR3 consists of 16 residues.

This clonotype was picked up many times. The V gene is TRBV6-2 or TRBV6-3, the J gene TRBJ2-3, with TRBD1 matching over 7 bases. The CDR3 length is 14 residues. Germline V gene sequence: CDR1 MNHEY, CDR2 SVGEGT. J gave up 4 bases and V 6 bases, and 7 bases lay outside the gene matches. CDR3 in amino acids: CASSTGAAPDTQYF. The DNA for the CDR3 is TGTGCCAGCAGCACAGGGGCCGCCCCAGATACGCAGTATTTT.

In this sample, this clonotype turned up many times. CDR3 in amino acids: CATAPNSGNTIYF. The CDR3, as DNA: TGTGCCACAGCCCCGAACTCTGGAAACACCATATATTTT. The chain has TRBV12-3 or TRBV12-4 and TRBJ1-3; D gene ambiguous. Between the trimmed V and J ends, which lost 10 bases and 0 bases, there was a span of 10 bases. The CDR3 sequence is 13 residues long.

This clonotype turned up a few times. V is TRBV9 and J is TRBJ2-3; maybe TRBD2 (5 bases). Germline loops: CDR1 SGDLS, CDR2 YYNGEE. There are 14 residues in the CDR3. The ends were cut back, 0 bases at V and 5 bases at J, with 10 bases in the middle. Here the CDR3 DNA reads TGTGCCAGCAGCGTAGGTCTGGGGAGAGATACGCAGTATTTT. This translates into CASSVGLGRDTQYF. Together with reference TRBV9 and TRBJ2-3, the CDR3 gives the full variable domain: DSGVTQTPKHLITATGQRVTLRCSPRSGDLSVYWYQQSLDQGLQFLIQYYNGEERAKGNILERFSAQQFPDLHSELNLSSLELGDSALYFCASSVGLGRDTQYFGPGTRLTVL.